The sequence of this TCR beta chain was determined in a study of cytomegalovirus exposure and HLA in healthy donors. Study results and limitations: Reports credit the classifier with highly specific, highly sensitive diagnosis of cytomegalovirus status. Many donors carried some public TCRs, although rarity characterized most TCR sequences. CMV serostatus alone was available as immune exposure information.

This PCR relied on a set of 60 Vbeta primers and 13 Jbeta primers. Here immunoSEQ multiplex PCR was the method, and the copy in TCRdb shows in-frame clones only, minus some. The sample has about 150,000 clones; roughly 80% are singletons. The CDR3 totals 17 residues. V dropped 4 bases and J dropped 7; count of bases not matched to a gene: 12. Germline lookup yields CDR1 SGHAT and CDR2 FQNNGV. In its sample, this clone was seen a few times. Its antigen is unknown. The source material was PBMCs. The receptor comes from a man between 35 and 55 years old in good health and CMV-seropositive. The chain recombines TRBV11-2 with TRBJ2-1, with 11 nucleotides matching TRBD2. The CDR3 here is CASSYRLAGGPENEQFF. DNA for the CDR3: TGTGCCAGCAGCTATCGGTTAGCGGGAGGGCCCGAGAATGAGCAGTTCTTC.